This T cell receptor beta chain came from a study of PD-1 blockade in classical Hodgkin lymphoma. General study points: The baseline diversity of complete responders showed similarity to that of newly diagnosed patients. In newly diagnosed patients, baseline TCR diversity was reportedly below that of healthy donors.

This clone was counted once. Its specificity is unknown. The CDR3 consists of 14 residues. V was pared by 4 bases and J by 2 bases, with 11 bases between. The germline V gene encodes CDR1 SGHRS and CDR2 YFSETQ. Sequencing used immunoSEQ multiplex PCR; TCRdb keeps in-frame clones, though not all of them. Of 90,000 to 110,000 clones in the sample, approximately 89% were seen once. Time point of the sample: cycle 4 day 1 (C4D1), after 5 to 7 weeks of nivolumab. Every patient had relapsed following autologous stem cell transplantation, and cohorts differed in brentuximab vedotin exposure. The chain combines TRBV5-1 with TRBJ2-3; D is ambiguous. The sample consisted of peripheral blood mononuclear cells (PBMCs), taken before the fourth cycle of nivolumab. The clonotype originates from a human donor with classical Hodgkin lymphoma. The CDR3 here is CASSIQEPTDTQYF. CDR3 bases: TGCGCCAGCAGCATCCAGGAGCCCACAGATACGCAGTATTTT.